The present TCR beta chain was sequenced within a study of CD8+CD57+ T cells in acquired aplastic anemia. On the study more broadly: Mean DNA quantity obtained from sorted CD4+ and CD8+ cells was 3 to 3.5 ug.

Deletions cut 4 bases from V and 5 bases from J, with 6 bases between. Germline V gene lookup returns CDR1 PRHDT and CDR2 FYEKMQ (reference sequence). CDR3 length equals 11 residues. To note about this clonotype: The antigen remains unidentified.

Regarding the study as a whole: A significant difference in CD8+ Simpson's diversity between patients and controls was not found. In common between the patients and the controls were nearly 30 CD8+ CDR3 sequences.

According to the study, genomic DNA was the template for TCR beta VDJ and CDR3 profiling. TCRdb ran MiXCR on the reads and lists one entry per CDR3 protein. This table has some 150,000 distinct CDR3 sequences, about two thirds appearing once. CD8+CD57+ cell expansion, shown by flow cytometry, had occurred in the patients selected for sequencing. With no exception, the patients had severe acquired aplastic anemia. The rearrangement joins TRBV13 to TRBJ2-7; D is perhaps TRBD1 (6 bases). Sequenced sample: sorted CD4+, CD8+, or CD8+CD57+ T cells (not recorded which) from PBMCs. This receptor was obtained from a human donor with aplastic anemia. CDR3 nucleotides: TGTGCCAGCAGCTACAGGGACGAGCAGTACTTC. Translation gives CASSYRDEQYF.